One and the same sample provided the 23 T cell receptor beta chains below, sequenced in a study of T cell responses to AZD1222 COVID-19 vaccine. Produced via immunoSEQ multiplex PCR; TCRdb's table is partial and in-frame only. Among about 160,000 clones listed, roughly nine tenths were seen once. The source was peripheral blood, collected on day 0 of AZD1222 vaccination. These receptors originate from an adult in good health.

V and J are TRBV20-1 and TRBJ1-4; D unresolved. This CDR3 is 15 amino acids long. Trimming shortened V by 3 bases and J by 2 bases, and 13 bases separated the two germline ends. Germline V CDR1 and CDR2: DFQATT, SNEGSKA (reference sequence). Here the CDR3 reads CSASNSLRTNEKLFF. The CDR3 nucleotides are TGCAGTGCTAGTAATTCCCTGAGGACTAATGAAAAACTGTTTTTT.

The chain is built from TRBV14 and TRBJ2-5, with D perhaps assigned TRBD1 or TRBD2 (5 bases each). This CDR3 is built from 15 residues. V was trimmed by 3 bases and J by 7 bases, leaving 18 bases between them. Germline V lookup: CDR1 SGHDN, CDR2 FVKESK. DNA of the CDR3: TGTGCCAGCAGCCAGAGCGCCGGGGCCGAGGGGACCCAGTACTTC. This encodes CASSQSAGAEGTQYF.

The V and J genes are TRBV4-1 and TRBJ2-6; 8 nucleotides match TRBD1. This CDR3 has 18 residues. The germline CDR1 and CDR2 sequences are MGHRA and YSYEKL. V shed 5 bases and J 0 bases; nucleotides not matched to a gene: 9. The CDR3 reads CASSYAQGAFSGANVLTF. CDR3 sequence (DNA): TGCGCCAGCAGCTATGCGCAGGGGGCGTTCTCTGGGGCCAACGTCCTGACTTTC.

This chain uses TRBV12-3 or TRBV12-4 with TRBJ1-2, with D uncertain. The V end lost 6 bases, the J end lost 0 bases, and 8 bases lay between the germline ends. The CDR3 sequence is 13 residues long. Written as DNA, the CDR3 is TGTGCCAGCAGCACTCCCTCTAACTATGGCTACACCTTC. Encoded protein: CASSTPSNYGYTF.

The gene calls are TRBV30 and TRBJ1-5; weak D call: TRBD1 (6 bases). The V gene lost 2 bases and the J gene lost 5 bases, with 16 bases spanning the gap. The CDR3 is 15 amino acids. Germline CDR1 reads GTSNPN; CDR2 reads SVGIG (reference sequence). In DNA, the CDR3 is TGTGCCTGGAGTTTCGGAGGACAGCGGTATCAGCCCCAGCATTTT. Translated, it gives CAWSFGGQRYQPQHF.

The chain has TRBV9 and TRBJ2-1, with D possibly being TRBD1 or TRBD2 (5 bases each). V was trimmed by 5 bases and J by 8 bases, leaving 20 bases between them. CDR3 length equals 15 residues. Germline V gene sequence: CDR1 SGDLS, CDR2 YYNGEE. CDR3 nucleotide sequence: TGTGCCAGCAGTCCGGGACGTAAGTTTCCCGATGAGCAGTTCTTC. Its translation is CASSPGRKFPDEQFF.

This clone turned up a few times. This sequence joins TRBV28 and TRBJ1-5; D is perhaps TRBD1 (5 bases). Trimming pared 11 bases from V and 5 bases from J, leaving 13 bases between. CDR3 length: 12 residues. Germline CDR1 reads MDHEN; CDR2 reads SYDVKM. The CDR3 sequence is CAGRTRDQPQHF. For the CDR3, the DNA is TGTGCCGGACGGACAAGAGATCAGCCCCAGCATTTT.

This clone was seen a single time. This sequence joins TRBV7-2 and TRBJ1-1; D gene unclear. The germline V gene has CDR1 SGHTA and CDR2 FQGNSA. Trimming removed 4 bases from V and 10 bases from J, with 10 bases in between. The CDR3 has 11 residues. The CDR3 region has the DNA TGTGCCAGCAGCTCCGGTAGAGGAGCTTTCTTT. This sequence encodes CASSSGRGAFF.

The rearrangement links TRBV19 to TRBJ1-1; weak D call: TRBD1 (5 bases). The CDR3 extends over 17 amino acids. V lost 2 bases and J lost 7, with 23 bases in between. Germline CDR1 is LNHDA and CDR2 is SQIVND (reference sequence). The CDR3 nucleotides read TGTGCCAGTAGTATATCTGGGGGAAACCCCCCTAAACATGAAGCTTTCTTT. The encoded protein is CASSISGGNPPKHEAFF.

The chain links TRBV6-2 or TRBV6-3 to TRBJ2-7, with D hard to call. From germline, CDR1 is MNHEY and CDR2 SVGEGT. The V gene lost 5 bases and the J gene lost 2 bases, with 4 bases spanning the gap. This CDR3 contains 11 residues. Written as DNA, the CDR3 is TGTGCCAGCAGTAATACCTACGAGCAGTACTTC. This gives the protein CASSNTYEQYF.

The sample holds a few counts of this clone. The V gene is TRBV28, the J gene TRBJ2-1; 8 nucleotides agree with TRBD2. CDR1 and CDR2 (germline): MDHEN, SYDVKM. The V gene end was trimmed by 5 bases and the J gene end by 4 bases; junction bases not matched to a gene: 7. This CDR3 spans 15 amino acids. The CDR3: CASSRRGGYYNEQFF. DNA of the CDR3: TGTGCCAGCAGTAGACGGGGGGGCTATTACAATGAGCAGTTCTTC.

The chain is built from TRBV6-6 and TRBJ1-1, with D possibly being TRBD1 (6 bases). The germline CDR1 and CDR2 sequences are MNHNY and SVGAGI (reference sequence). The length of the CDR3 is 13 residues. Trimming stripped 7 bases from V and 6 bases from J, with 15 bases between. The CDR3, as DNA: TGTGCCAGCACCTTTACTACAGGGCCTGAAGCTTTCTTT. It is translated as CASTFTTGPEAFF.

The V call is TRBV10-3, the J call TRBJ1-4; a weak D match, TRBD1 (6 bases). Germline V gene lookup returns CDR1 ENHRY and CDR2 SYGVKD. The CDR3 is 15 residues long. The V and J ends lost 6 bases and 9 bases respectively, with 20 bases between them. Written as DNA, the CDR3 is TGTGCCATCAGGGAAGGGGGGAATCCGGGACAAAAACTGTTTTTT. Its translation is CAIREGGNPGQKLFF.

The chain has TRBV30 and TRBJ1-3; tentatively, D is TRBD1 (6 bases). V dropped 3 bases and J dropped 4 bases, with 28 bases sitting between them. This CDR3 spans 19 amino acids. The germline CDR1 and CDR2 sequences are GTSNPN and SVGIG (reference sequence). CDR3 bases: TGTGCCTGGAGACCCCTCAGGTCCCCCAACAGGGAATCCGGAAACACCATATATTTT. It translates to CAWRPLRSPNRESGNTIYF.

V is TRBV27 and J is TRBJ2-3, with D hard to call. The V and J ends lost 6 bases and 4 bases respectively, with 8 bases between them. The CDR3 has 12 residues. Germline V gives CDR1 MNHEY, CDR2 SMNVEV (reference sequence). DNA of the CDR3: TGTGCCAGCAGGGGGTTGGCAGATACGCAGTATTTT. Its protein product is CASRGLADTQYF.

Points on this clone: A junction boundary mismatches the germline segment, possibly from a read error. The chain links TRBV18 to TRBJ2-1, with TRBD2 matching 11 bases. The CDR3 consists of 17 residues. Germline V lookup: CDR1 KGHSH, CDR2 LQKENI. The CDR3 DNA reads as TGTGTCAGCTCACCCTTTCCTAGCGGGAGGTTTTACAATGAGCAGTTCTTC. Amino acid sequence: CVSSPFPSGRFYNEQFF.

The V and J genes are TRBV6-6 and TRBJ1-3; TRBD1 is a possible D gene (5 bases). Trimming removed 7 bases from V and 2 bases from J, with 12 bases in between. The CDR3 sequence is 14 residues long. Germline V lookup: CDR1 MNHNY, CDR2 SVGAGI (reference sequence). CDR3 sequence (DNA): TGTGCCAGCACCCAGGGCAGCCCTGGAAACACCATATATTTT. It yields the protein CASTQGSPGNTIYF.

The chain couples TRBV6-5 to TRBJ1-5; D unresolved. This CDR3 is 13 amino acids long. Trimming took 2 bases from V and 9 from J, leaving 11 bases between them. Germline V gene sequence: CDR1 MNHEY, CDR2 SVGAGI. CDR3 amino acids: CASSYDGLGPQHF. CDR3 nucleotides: TGTGCCAGCAGTTACGATGGTTTGGGGCCCCAGCATTTT.

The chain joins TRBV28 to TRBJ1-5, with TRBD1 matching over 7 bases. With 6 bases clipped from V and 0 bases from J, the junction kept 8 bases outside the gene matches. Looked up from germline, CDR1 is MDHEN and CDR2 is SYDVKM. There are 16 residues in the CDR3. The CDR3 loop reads CASRQTGLISNQPQHF. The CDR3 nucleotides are TGTGCCAGCAGACAGACAGGGTTGATTAGCAATCAGCCCCAGCATTTT.

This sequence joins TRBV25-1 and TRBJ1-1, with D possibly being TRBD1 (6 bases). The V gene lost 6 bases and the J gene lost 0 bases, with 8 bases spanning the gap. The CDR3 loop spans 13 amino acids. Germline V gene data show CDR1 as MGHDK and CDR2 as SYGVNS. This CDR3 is CASSHRVNTEAFF. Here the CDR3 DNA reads TGTGCCAGCAGCCACAGGGTGAACACTGAAGCTTTCTTT.

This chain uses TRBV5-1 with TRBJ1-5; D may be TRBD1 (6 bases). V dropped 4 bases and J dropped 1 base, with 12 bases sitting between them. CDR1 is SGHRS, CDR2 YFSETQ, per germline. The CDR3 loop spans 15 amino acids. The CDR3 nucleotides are TGCGCCAGCAGCCTCTTTGGACAGAGCAATCAGCCCCAGCATTTT. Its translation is CASSLFGQSNQPQHF.

CDR3 nucleotide sequence: TGTGCCAGCAGTTTTAGGACTAGCGGGAGCGCAGATACGCAGTATTTT. It translates to CASSFRTSGSADTQYF. This chain joins TRBV5-6 and TRBJ2-3, with 13 nucleotides matching TRBD2. Per germline, CDR1 SGHDT and CDR2 YYEEEE. V lost 5 bases, J lost 4 bases, and 7 bases stayed unmatched. The CDR3 has 16 residues.

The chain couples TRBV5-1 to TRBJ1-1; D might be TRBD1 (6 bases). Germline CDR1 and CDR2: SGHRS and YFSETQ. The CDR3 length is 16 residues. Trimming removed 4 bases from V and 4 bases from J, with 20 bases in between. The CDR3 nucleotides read TGCGCCAGCAGCAGACCCAGGGGAAAGAGGTCCACTGAAGCTTTCTTT. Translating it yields CASSRPRGKRSTEAFF.